This T cell receptor (beta chain) is drawn from a study of blood T cell repertoires in COVID-19 (dated by TCRdb to about 2020). Regarding the study in general: Collaborator samples came from the United States, Italy and Spain and covered acute and convalescent phases of COVID-19. Deeply sampled blood TCRbeta repertoires from subjects exposed to, actively infected with, or recovered from COVID-19 were included in the dataset. The prospective study material was composed of cDNA or gDNA derived from T cells, B-cell-depleted T cells, or PBMCs. A freely available public database, intended as a resource for researchers studying the immune response to SARS-CoV-2, is where the repertoires were released. Where available, HLA class I and class II types were taken from metadata supplied by the sample provider and were not determined by assay-based typing. Samples were obtained from the ongoing ImmuneRACE study (first 160 participants) and from over 1,000 subjects provided by 6 global collaborators. A de-identified subject ID, COVID-19 status, age in years and sex were almost always included in the sample metadata. Beyond this particular receptor, the publication reports: How much clinical and demographic metadata was included differed by source and by participant, and the metadata was provided uncurated.

TCRbeta CDR3 regions were amplified from genomic DNA by means of the immunoSEQ Assay, a bias-controlled multiplex PCR. The study's processing was this. The number of nucleated cells in each sample was estimated by amplification of reference gene primers within the assay. To quantify the absolute abundance of each unique TCRbeta CDR3 rearrangement, sequence reads were collapsed and filtered. For each sample, productive Simpson clonality was calculated by taking the square root of Simpson's diversity index across productive rearrangements. Not all clones reach the TCRdb copy of this immuneACCESS table, which keeps in-frame sequences only. Checked studies attribute under half of the gap to unresolved V genes and leave the rest unexplained. The V and J calls and clone size were taken over from that table, and D and trimming were inferred from the DNA. The table for this sample lists about 88,000 clones; approximately 90% of them were counted only once. The ten top clones hold approximately 1.8% of the sample.

In the case of this clone: Its antigen is unknown. No much larger clone is present one base from it, and per-base qualities are unavailable.

Whole blood was collected in K2EDTA tubes by collaborating institutions according to the institutions' own protocols. For TCRbeta analysis, collaborators shipped samples in one of three forms: frozen whole blood, isolated PBMCs, or DNA extracted from either of those sample types. Sequencing was performed on peripheral blood. The receptor was derived from a man in his sixties with acute or convalescent COVID-19.

Read as DNA, the sequence is TGTGCCAGCAGCTTAGAAGTAGCGCTAAGGGAGACCCAGTACTTC. This codes for CASSLEVALRETQYF. The chain uses TRBV11-2 and TRBJ2-5, and perhaps TRBD2 as D gene, on 5 matching bases. CDR1 and CDR2, per the germline V gene, are SGHAT and FQNNGV. V is shortened by 0 bases, J by 5 bases, and the region joining them spans 13 bases. From the cysteine up to the phenylalanine, the CDR3 has a length of 15 residues. Only the CDR3 region is kept as DNA, spanning 45 bases read in frame from base 1.